This note documents a single T cell receptor (beta chain) sequence. Which antigen it targets is not known. There are no base qualities to consult, and no much larger clone falls within one base. Genomic DNA was isolated from the sorted cells so that the TCRbeta CDR3 region could be sequenced. The immunoSEQ Assay was used to sequence the TCRbeta CDR3 regions. TCRdb holds this immuneACCESS table with in-frame rearrangements only. Some clones are missing; in checked studies, unresolved V genes explain under half, and the rest has no known cause. Present in this sample are fewer than 85,000 clones, 70% to 90% of which were seen just once. The ten biggest clones cover about 0.53% of the sample. The data stem from a study of OX40 agonist ivuxolimab in advanced cancers. A note on the overall study: Ivuxolimab, which targeted the costimulatory receptor OX40 (CD134), was an agonistic, fully human IgG2 monoclonal antibody. Intravenous ivuxolimab was administered to patients every 2 weeks at six dose levels: 0.01, 0.1, 0.3, 1.5, 3 and 10 mg/kg. Of the roughly 53 patients in dose escalation, some 20 had hepatocellular carcinoma, approximately 15 had melanoma, 9 had renal cell carcinoma and 9 had head and neck cancer. In the dose-escalation cohort, 82.7% of patients were male, and the mean age was roughly 60 years with a range of roughly 23 to 90. Patients were allowed to have had prior anti-PD-1, anti-PD-L1 or anti-CTLA-4 therapy, and approximately 40% of the dose-escalation patients had previously received checkpoint inhibitors. Partial responses occurred in three dose-escalation patients: two with cutaneous melanoma and one with hepatocellular carcinoma. The point of sequencing TCRbeta in the periphery was to test whether ivuxolimab changed TCR sequence diversity and drove clonal T-cell expansion. The paper covers the monotherapy dose-escalation part of the phase I ivuxolimab trial, which included N of about 50 patients.

Overall results and qualifications from the work: After ivuxolimab, CD8+ T cells had more expanded clones than CD4+ T cells on average. Low levels of normalized T-cell clonal expansion were also shown by some nonresponding patients. In the 0.1-3.0 mg/kg groups, partial responders were among the patients with the lowest normalized peripheral clonal expansion, particularly in CD8+ T cells. The antigen specificity of the peripheral T cells that underwent clonal expansion was not determined. Clonal expansion of both CD4+ and CD8+ blood T cells was observed from baseline to week 6 at doses 0.1 to 3.0 mg/kg.

The trial excluded patients who had a history of autoimmune disease or who were on systemic immunosuppression. Peripheral blood for TCR sequencing was collected from all dose cohorts at baseline, on cycle 4 day 1, and on cycle 7 day 1. Samples came from an open-label, multicenter, first-in-human phase I dose-escalation trial of ivuxolimab. Adults with locally advanced or metastatic melanoma, renal cell carcinoma, hepatocellular carcinoma or head and neck squamous cell carcinoma were enrolled in the trial. Before TCR sequencing, CD4+ T cells and CD8+ T cells from peripheral blood were sorted into separate populations. Sequences were derived from CD4+ or CD8+ T cells sorted from blood, sampled in a trial of the OX40 agonist ivuxolimab. This TCR was recovered from an adult with an advanced solid tumor such as melanoma, head and neck, liver or kidney cancer.

The bases are TGTGCCAGCTCAGTAGGGACTACTAGCGGATTTTACAATGAGCAGTTCTTC. It codes for CASSVGTTSGFYNEQFF. Recombination linked TRBV18 to TRBJ2-1; 8 of the junction bases match TRBD2. CDR1 and CDR2 are drawn from the germline V gene: KGHSH, LQKENI. From the cysteine through the phenylalanine, the CDR3 covers 17 amino acids. This entry keeps only the CDR3 DNA: 51 bases, framed from base 1. Clipping removes 5 bases from V and 4 bases from J, with 13 as the unmatched junction base count.